Below are 21 T cell receptor beta chains sequenced from a single sample in a study of blood T cell repertoires in COVID-19. The assay was immunoSEQ multiplex PCR, and TCRdb's table has in-frame clones only and misses some. The sample shows 66,000 or so clones, around four fifths of them seen only once. Sequenced input: peripheral blood. Receptors originate from a human donor in a cohort sampled during active COVID-19.

This clone has just a few counts. V gene TRBV5-1 combines with J gene TRBJ1-1; TRBD1 matches at 11 bases. The CDR3 is 14 residues long. V shed 4 bases, J shed 3 bases, and the junction held 2 bases outside the gene matches. CDR1 SGHRS and CDR2 YFSETQ come from the germline V gene. The CDR3 reads CASSTGQGDTEAFF. CDR3 sequence (DNA): TGCGCCAGCAGCACGGGACAGGGGGACACTGAAGCTTTCTTT.

This clone was seen just once. The chain links TRBV11-3 to TRBJ2-7; 9 nucleotides agree with TRBD1. Trimming removed 5 bases from V and 5 bases from J; junction bases left unmatched: 4. This CDR3 comprises 13 residues. Germline values: CDR1 SGHNT, CDR2 YENEEA. The CDR3 protein is CASSRDRVDEQYF. In DNA form, the CDR3 reads TGTGCCAGCAGCCGGGACAGGGTTGACGAGCAGTACTTC.

The chain has TRBV27 and TRBJ1-5; D possibly corresponds to TRBD1 (6 bases). V lost 6 bases, J lost 5 bases, and 17 bases lay in between. The germline V gene has CDR1 MNHEY and CDR2 SMNVEV (reference sequence). This CDR3 has 15 amino acids. This CDR3 is CASSWIGRGDQPQHF. In DNA form, the CDR3 reads TGTGCCAGCAGCTGGATTGGCAGGGGTGATCAGCCCCAGCATTTT.

In this sample, this clone turned up once. The CDR3 sequence is CASSQEVAGGKRHTQYF. CDR3 DNA: TGCGCCAGCAGCCAAGAGGTAGCGGGAGGGAAGAGGCATACGCAGTATTTT. V usage is TRBV4-3 and J usage is TRBJ2-3; 11 nucleotides match TRBD2. The CDR3 runs to 17 residues. V dropped 0 bases and J dropped 7; count of bases not matched to a gene: 9. Germline V gene lookup returns CDR1 LGHNA and CDR2 YSLEER.

The rearrangement links TRBV28 to TRBJ2-7, with 8 nucleotides matching TRBD2. Germline CDR1 MDHEN, CDR2 SYDVKM. Trimming cost V 7 bases and J 6 bases; bases outside gene matches: 11. The CDR3 loop spans 14 amino acids. As DNA, the CDR3 is TGTGCCAGCACCCAGGGAGGGACTAGGGGCGAGCAGTACTTC. Translation: CASTQGGTRGEQYF.

The rearrangement links TRBV20-1 to TRBJ2-5, with 8 positions matching TRBD2. Germline loops: CDR1 DFQATT, CDR2 SNEGSKA (reference sequence). The CDR3 spans 14 residues. V was clipped by 3 bases and J by 9 bases; unmatched bases: 12. CDR3 coding DNA: TGCAGTGCTAGTTTTCCCGCCCCCGGGAGGGCCCAGTACTTC. It is translated as CSASFPAPGRAQYF.

This chain connects TRBV4-2 to TRBJ2-7, with 9 bases that match TRBD2. Germline V gives CDR1 LGHNA, CDR2 YNFKEQ. V was clipped by 0 bases and J by 4 bases; unmatched bases: 7. The CDR3 consists of 16 residues. The chain's CDR3 is CASSQDGSGRGYEQYF. As DNA, the CDR3 is TGTGCCAGCAGCCAAGATGGTAGCGGGAGAGGATACGAGCAGTACTTC.

This clone occurred a few times. The gene calls are TRBV6-6 and TRBJ1-2, with D perhaps TRBD1 (6 bases). The CDR3 length is 13 residues. CDR1 is MNHNY, CDR2 SVGAGI, per germline (reference sequence). Between the trimmed V and J ends, which lost 2 bases and 8 bases, there was a span of 12 bases. The CDR3 coding sequence is TGTGCCAGCAGTTACGCGGACAGTACGGGCTACACCTTC. Protein product: CASSYADSTGYTF.

V gene TRBV19 combines with J gene TRBJ2-7, with 7 bases identical to TRBD1. J lost 5 bases, V lost 9 bases, and 13 bases had no gene match. CDR3 length: 14 amino acids. CDR1 LNHDA and CDR2 SQIVND come from the germline V gene (reference sequence). CDR3 sequence reads: CASKQGHWVHEQYF. CDR3 coding DNA: TGTGCCAGCAAACAGGGGCATTGGGTGCACGAGCAGTACTTC. The variable domain in full, completed from reference TRBV19 and TRBJ2-7, reads DGGITQSPKYLFRKEGQNVTLSCEQNLNHDAMYWYRQDPGQGLRLIYYSQIVNDFQKGDIAEGYSVSREKKESFPLTVTSAQKNPTAFYLCASKQGHWVHEQYFGPGTRLTVT.

This clone was found a few times. The rearrangement links TRBV19 to TRBJ1-1; weak D call: TRBD1 (6 bases). CDR3 size: 15 residues. From germline, CDR1 is LNHDA and CDR2 SQIVND (reference sequence). Deletions cut 4 bases from V and 1 base from J, with 13 bases between. CDR3 nucleotides: TGTGCCAGTAGTACCCGACAGGCTTCGAACACTGAAGCTTTCTTT. This codes for CASSTRQASNTEAFF.

This chain uses TRBV4-3 with TRBJ1-4; D may be TRBD1 (5 bases). The germline gives CDR1 LGHNA, CDR2 YSLEER. The CDR3 consists of 15 residues. V dropped 4 bases and J dropped 0 bases, with 9 bases sitting between them. CDR3 nucleotide sequence: TGCGCCAGCAGCCTACAGGCTGCAACTAATGAAAAACTGTTTTTT. It specifies CASSLQAATNEKLFF.

J is TRBJ2-2 and V is TRBV5-1; 10 bases line up with TRBD1. CDR3 length: 16 residues. Trimming removed 3 bases from V and 8 bases from J; junction bases left unmatched: 10. The V gene's germline CDR1 is SGHRS and CDR2 YFSETQ. As DNA, the CDR3 is TGCGCCAGCAGCTCAACACCGACAGGGGGCTCGGGGGAGCTGTTTTTT. This codes for CASSSTPTGGSGELFF.

The rearrangement uses TRBV11-2 and TRBJ1-1, with TRBD1 as a possible D gene (5 bases). Germline V gene sequence: CDR1 SGHAT, CDR2 FQNNGV. V was clipped by 3 bases and J by 0 bases, with 8 bases between them. This CDR3 has 14 amino acids. The CDR3 sequence: CASSFRGLNTEAFF. CDR3 nucleotide sequence: TGTGCCAGCAGCTTCCGGGGGTTGAACACTGAAGCTTTCTTT. The full variable domain, rest sourced from reference TRBV11-2 and TRBJ1-1, is EAGVAQSPRYKIIEKRQSVAFWCNPISGHATLYWYQQILGQGPKLLIQFQNNGVVDDSQLPKDRFSAERLKGVDSTLKIQPAKLEDSAVYLCASSFRGLNTEAFFGQGTRLTVV.

The chain has TRBV14 and TRBJ1-2; tentative D call: TRBD1 (6 bases). This CDR3 has 15 residues. The germline CDR1 and CDR2 sequences are SGHDN and FVKESK. The V end was cut by 0 bases, the J end by 7 bases, with 15 bases between. For the CDR3, the DNA is TGTGCCAGCAGCCAAGATCGGGCGGGGGCAGGTGGCTACACCTTC. It translates to CASSQDRAGAGGYTF.

V is TRBV12-5 and J is TRBJ1-6; 12 bases line up with TRBD1. Germline V gene sequence: CDR1 LGHNT, CDR2 FRNRAP. Trimming cost V 6 bases and J 8 bases; bases outside gene matches: 5. The CDR3 has 15 residues. The CDR3 coding sequence is TGTGCTAGTGGACCGGGACAGGGGGCGGATTCACCCCTCCACTTT. It specifies CASGPGQGADSPLHF.

The chain employs TRBV5-1 and TRBJ2-2; TRBD1 agrees at 8 bases. The trim removed 0 bases at V and 1 base at J, leaving 2 bases unmatched. This CDR3 comprises 16 residues. CDR1 is SGHRS, CDR2 YFSETQ, per germline. The CDR3 protein is CASSLAGQGNTGELFF. Written as DNA, the CDR3 is TGCGCCAGCAGCTTGGCTGGACAGGGGAACACCGGGGAGCTGTTTTTT.

The chain uses TRBV9 and TRBJ1-4; D possibly corresponds to TRBD1 (5 bases). CDR3 length: 15 residues. Germline V gene lookup returns CDR1 SGDLS and CDR2 YYNGEE. V dropped 4 bases and J dropped 7 bases, with 17 bases sitting between them. CDR3 region: CASSPAGGAAEKLFF. Here the CDR3 DNA reads TGTGCCAGCAGCCCCGCCGGGGGAGCGGCTGAAAAACTGTTTTTT.

This chain links TRBV28 with TRBJ2-7, with 9 bases matching TRBD1. V shed 2 bases and J 3 bases; nucleotides not matched to a gene: 8. The CDR3 covers 16 residues. The germline V gene has CDR1 MDHEN and CDR2 SYDVKM. The CDR3 region has the DNA TGTGCCAGCAGTTTAGGACAGGGGATAAGGGGCTACGAGCAGTACTTC. Its protein is CASSLGQGIRGYEQYF. The full variable domain, its missing parts supplied by reference TRBV28 and TRBJ2-7, is DVKVTQSSRYLVKRTGEKVFLECVQDMDHENMFWYRQDPGLGLRLIYFSYDVKMKEKGDIPEGYSVSREKKERFSLILESASTNQTSMYLCASSLGQGIRGYEQYFGPGTRLTVT.

The chain employs TRBV7-2 and TRBJ1-1; 7 positions agree with TRBD1. J gave up 4 bases and V 4 bases, and 9 bases lay outside the gene matches. Per germline, CDR1 SGHTA and CDR2 FQGNSA. The CDR3 is 15 amino acids. The CDR3 DNA follows: TGTGCCAGCAGCTCACAGGGGACGGGTTCCACTGAAGCTTTCTTT. Amino acid sequence: CASSSQGTGSTEAFF.

The genes are TRBV25-1 and TRBJ2-3; D is uncertain. The CDR3 has 15 residues. Germline CDR1 MGHDK, CDR2 SYGVNS. V was pared by 3 bases and J by 3 bases, with 13 bases between. CDR3 nucleotides: TGTGCCAGCAGTGACGTACTGACTTCAACAGATACGCAGTATTTT. Its protein product is CASSDVLTSTDTQYF.

This clone occurred a few times. The rearrangement links TRBV11-3 to TRBJ2-7, with a tentative D call TRBD1 (5 bases). Trimming removed 3 bases from V and 7 bases from J, with 13 bases in between. The germline V gene encodes CDR1 SGHNT and CDR2 YENEEA. The CDR3 loop spans 13 amino acids. CDR3 sequence reads: CASSLDMVGEQYF. As DNA, the CDR3 is TGTGCCAGCAGCTTGGACATGGTCGGGGAGCAGTACTTC. The whole variable domain, remainder taken from reference TRBV11-3 and TRBJ2-7, is EAGVVQSPRYKIIEKKQPVAFWCNPISGHNTLYWYLQNLGQGPELLIRYENEEAVDDSQLPKDRFSAERLKGVDSTLKIQPAELGDSAVYLCASSLDMVGEQYFGPGTRLTVT.